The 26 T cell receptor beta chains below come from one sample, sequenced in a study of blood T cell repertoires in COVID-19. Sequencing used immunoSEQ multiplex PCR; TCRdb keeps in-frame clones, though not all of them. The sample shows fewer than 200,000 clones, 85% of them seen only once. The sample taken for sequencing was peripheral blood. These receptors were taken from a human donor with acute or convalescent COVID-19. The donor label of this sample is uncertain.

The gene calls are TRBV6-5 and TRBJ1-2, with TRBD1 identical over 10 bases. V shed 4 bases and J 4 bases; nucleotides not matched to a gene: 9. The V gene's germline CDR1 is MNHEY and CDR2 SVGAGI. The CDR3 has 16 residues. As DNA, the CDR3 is TGTGCCAGCAGTTCGACAGGGGGCGACCTCGTCTATGGCTACACCTTC. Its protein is CASSSTGGDLVYGYTF.

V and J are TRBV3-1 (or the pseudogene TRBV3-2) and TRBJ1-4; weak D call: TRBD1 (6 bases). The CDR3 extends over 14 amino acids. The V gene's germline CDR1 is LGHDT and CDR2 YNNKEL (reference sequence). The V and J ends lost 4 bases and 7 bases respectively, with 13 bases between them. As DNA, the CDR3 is TGTGCCAGCAGCCGTAGGGGGGGACGTGAAAAACTGTTTTTT. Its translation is CASSRRGGREKLFF.

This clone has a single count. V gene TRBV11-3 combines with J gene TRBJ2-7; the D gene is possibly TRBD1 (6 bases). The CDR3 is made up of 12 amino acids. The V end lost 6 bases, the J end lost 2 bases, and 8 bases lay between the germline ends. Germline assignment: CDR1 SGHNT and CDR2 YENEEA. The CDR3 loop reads CASSRTAYEQYF. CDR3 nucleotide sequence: TGTGCCAGCAGTCGGACAGCCTACGAGCAGTACTTC.

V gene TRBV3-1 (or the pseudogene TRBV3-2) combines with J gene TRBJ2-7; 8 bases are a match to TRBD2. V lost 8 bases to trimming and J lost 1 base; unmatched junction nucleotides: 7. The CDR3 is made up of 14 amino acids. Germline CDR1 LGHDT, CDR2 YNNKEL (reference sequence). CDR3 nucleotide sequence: TGTGCCAGCCAAACTAGCGGACTTTCCTACGAGCAGTACTTC. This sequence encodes CASQTSGLSYEQYF.

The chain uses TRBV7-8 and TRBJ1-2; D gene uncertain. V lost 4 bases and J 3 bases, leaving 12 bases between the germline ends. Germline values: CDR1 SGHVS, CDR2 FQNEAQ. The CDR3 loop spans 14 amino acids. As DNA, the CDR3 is TGTGCCAGCAGCTCCCAAGGGAGGGACTATGGCTACACCTTC. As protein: CASSSQGRDYGYTF.

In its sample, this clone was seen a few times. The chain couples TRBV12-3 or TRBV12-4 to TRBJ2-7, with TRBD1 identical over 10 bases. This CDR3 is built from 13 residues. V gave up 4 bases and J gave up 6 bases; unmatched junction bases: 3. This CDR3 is CASSSGTGAEQYF. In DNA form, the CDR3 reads TGTGCCAGCAGTTCCGGGACAGGGGCCGAGCAGTACTTC.

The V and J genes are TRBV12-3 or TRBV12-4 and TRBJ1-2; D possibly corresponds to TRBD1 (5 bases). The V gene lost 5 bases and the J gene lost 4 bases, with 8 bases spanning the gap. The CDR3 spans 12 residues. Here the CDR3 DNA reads TGTGCCAGCAGTGCCGGGGGCTATGGCTACACCTTC. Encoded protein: CASSAGGYGYTF.

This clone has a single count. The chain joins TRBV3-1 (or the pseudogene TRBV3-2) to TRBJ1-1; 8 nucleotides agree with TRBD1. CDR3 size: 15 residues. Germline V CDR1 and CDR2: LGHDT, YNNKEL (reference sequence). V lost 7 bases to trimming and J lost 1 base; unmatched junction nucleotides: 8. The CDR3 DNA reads TGTGCCAGCACACGACAGGGGTCGGCGAACACTGAAGCTTTCTTT. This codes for CASTRQGSANTEAFF.

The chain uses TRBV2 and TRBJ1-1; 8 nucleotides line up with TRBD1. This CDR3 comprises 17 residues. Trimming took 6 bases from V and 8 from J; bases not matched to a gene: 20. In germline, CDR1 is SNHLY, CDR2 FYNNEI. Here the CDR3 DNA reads TGTGCCAGCAGCCGTTTAAAGACAGGGGCCTCTCCTCTGGAAGCTTTCTTT. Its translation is CASSRLKTGASPLEAFF.

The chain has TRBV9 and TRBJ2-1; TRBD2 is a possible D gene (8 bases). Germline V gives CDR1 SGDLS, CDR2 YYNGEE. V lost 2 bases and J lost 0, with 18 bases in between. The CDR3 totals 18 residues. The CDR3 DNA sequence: TGTGCCAGCAGCGTCCGGGGGGGACAGTTAGACTCCTACAATGAGCAGTTCTTC. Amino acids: CASSVRGGQLDSYNEQFF. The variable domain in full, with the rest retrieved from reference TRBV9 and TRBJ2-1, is DSGVTQTPKHLITATGQRVTLRCSPRSGDLSVYWYQQSLDQGLQFLIQYYNGEERAKGNILERFSAQQFPDLHSELNLSSLELGDSALYFCASSVRGGQLDSYNEQFFGPGTRLTVL.

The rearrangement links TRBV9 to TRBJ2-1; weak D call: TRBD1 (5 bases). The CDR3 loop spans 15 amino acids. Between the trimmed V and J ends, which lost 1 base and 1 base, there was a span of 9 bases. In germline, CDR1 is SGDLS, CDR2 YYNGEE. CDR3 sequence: CASSVQGASYNEQFF. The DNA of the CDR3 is TGTGCCAGCAGCGTACAGGGCGCGTCCTACAATGAGCAGTTCTTC.

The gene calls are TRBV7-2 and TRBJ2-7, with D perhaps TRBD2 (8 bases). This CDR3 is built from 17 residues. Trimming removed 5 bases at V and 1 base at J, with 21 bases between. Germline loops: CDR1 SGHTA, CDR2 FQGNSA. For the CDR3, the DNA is TGTGCCAGCAGCCCAGCCCGGGGGGGCAGGGGGTCCTACGAGCAGTACTTC. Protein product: CASSPARGGRGSYEQYF. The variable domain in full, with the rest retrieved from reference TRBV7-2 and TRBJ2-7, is GAGVSQSPSNKVTEKGKDVELRCDPISGHTALYWYRQSLGQGLEFLIYFQGNSAPDKSGLPSDRFSAERTGGSVSTLTIQRTQQEDSAVYLCASSPARGGRGSYEQYFGPGTRLTVT.

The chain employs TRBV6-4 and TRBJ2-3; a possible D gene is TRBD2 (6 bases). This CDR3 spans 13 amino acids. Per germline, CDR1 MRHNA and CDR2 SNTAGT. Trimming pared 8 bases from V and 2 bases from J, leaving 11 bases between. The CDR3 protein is CASSRDSTDTQYF. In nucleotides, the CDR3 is TGTGCCAGCTCCCGGGACTCCACAGATACGCAGTATTTT.

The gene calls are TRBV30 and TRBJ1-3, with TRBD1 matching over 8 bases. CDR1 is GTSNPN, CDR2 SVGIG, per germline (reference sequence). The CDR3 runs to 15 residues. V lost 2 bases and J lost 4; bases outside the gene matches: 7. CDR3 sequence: CAWSPPGGAGNTIYF. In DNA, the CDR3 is TGTGCCTGGAGTCCCCCAGGGGGCGCCGGAAACACCATATATTTT.

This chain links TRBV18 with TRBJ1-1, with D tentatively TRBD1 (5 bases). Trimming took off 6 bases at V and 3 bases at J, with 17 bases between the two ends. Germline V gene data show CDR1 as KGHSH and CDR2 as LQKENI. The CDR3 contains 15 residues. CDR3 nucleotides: TGTGCCAGCTCCTTCGGCAAAGGGGTCTACACTGAAGCTTTCTTT. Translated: CASSFGKGVYTEAFF.

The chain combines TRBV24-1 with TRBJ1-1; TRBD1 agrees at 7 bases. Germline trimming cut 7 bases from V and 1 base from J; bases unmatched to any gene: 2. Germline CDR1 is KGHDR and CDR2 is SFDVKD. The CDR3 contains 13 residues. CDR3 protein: CATRDRANTEAFF. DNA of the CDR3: TGTGCCACCAGAGACAGGGCGAACACTGAAGCTTTCTTT.

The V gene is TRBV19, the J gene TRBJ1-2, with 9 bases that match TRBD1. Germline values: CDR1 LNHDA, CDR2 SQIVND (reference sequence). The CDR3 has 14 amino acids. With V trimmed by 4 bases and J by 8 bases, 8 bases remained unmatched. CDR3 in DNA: TGTGCCAGTAGTACGTCACAGGGGGCGAAGGGCTACACCTTC. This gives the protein CASSTSQGAKGYTF.

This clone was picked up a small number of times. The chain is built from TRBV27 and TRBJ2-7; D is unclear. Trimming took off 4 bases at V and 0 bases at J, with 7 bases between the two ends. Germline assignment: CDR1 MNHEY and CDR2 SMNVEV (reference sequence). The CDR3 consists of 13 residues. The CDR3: CASSSLNSYEQYF. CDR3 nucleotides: TGTGCCAGCAGTTCCCTTAACTCCTACGAGCAGTACTTC.

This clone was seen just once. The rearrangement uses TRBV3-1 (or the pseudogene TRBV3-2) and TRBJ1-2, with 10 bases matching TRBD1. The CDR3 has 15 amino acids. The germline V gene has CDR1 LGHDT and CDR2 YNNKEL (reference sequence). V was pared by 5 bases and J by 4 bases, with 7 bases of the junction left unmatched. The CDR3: CASSARTGGSYGYTF. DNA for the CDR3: TGTGCCAGCAGCGCTAGGACAGGGGGTAGCTATGGCTACACCTTC.

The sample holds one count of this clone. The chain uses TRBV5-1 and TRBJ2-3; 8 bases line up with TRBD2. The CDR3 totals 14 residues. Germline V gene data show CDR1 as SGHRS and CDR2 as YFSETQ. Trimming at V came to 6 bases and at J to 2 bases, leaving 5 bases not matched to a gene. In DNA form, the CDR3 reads TGCGCCAGCAATAGCGGGGACTTCACAGATACGCAGTATTTT. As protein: CASNSGDFTDTQYF.

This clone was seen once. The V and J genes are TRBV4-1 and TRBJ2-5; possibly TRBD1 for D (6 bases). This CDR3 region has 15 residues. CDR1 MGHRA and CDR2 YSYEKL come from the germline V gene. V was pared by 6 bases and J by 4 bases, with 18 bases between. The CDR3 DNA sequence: TGCGCCAGCAGTGACAGAGGACAGTGGGGAGAGACCCAGTACTTC. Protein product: CASSDRGQWGETQYF.

CDR3: CASSNTGSTEAFF. CDR3 DNA: TGCGCCAGCAGTAACACAGGGAGCACTGAAGCTTTCTTT. The chain is built from TRBV10-2 and TRBJ1-1; D is possibly TRBD1 (6 bases). The germline CDR1 and CDR2 sequences are WSHSY and SAAADI. CDR3 size: 13 residues. V was cut by 5 bases and J by 4 bases, with 11 bases left in between.

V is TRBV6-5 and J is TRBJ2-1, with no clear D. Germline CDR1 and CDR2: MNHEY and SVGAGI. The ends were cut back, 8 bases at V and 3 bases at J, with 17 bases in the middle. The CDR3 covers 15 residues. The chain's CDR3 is CASCPRRGVYNEQFF. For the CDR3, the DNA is TGTGCCAGCTGCCCTCGGCGCGGCGTCTACAATGAGCAGTTCTTC.

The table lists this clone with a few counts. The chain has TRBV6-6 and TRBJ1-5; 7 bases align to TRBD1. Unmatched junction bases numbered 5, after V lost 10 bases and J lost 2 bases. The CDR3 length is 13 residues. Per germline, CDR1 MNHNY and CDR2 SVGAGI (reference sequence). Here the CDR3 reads CAIQGQGNQPQHF. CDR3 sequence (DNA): TGTGCCATTCAAGGACAGGGCAATCAGCCCCAGCATTTT.

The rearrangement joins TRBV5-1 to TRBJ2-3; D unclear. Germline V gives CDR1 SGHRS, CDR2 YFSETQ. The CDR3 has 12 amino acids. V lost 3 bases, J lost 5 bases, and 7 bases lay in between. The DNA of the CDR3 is TGCGCCAGCAGCTCCTACCAAGATACGCAGTATTTT. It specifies CASSSYQDTQYF.

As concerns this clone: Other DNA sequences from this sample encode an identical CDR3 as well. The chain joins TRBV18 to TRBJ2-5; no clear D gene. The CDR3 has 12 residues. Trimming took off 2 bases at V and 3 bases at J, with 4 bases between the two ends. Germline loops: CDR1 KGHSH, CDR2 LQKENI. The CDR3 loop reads CASSPSEETQYF. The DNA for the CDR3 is TGTGCCAGCTCACCATCGGAAGAGACCCAGTACTTC. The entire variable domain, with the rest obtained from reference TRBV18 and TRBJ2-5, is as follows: NAGVMQNPRHLVRRRGQEARLRCSPMKGHSHVYWYRQLPEEGLKFMVYLQKENIIDESGMPKERFSAEFPKEGPSILRIQQVVRGDSAAYFCASSPSEETQYFGPGTRLLVL.